This TCR beta chain stems from a study of OX40 agonist ivuxolimab in advanced cancers. Study overall: A partial response was reached by three patients: one with hepatocellular carcinoma and two with cutaneous melanoma.

Study-level findings and limits: Expanded clones tended on average to be more numerous among CD8+ T cells than CD4+. Low normalized T-cell clonal expansion was also seen in some nonresponders.

Notes on this clone: What it recognizes is unknown.

The assay was immunoSEQ multiplex PCR, and TCRdb's table has in-frame clones only and misses some. The table includes 40,000 to 45,000 clones, 82% detected once. This CDR3 region has 13 residues. V shed 8 bases and J 5 bases; nucleotides not matched to a gene: 8. Germline V gene lookup returns CDR1 MNHNS and CDR2 SASEGT. The chain links TRBV6-1 to TRBJ2-5; 7 bases map to TRBD2. Sequencing was performed on CD4+ or CD8+ T cells sorted from blood, taken in a trial of the OX40 agonist ivuxolimab. This receptor was taken from an adult with an advanced solid tumor such as melanoma, head and neck, liver or kidney cancer. The CDR3 bases are TGTGCCAGCGGGGACTACTCGACTGAGACCCAGTACTTC. Protein: CASGDYSTETQYF.